This T cell receptor beta chain was documented in a study of T cell repertoires in cytomegalovirus infection. The CDR3 is 18 residues long. The germline V gene encodes CDR1 LNHNV and CDR2 YYDKDF (reference sequence). Trimming took off 4 bases at V and 3 bases at J, with 21 bases between the two ends. General observations from the study: CMV-specific TCR beta clonotypes restricted by HLA-C were the ones dominating the ex vivo response.

Of note for this clonotype: Its antigen is as yet unknown.

Each CDR3 protein is one row after TCRdb ran MiXCR on the reads. The table shows roughly 800,000 distinct CDR3 sequences, with 25% to 30% occurring only once. The rearrangement uses TRBV15 and TRBJ2-2; the D gene could be TRBD1 or TRBD2 (5 bases each). This receptor was obtained from a human donor in good health (CMV status not recorded). Some clones in this sample may be carry-over from other donors' samples. Sample: cultured CD8+ T cells from PBMCs, taken from culture after CMV antigen stimulation. The DNA for the CDR3 is TGTGCCACCAGCATCTACATAGGGGCCCCCGGGGACACCGGGGAGCTGTTTTTT. This encodes CATSIYIGAPGDTGELFF.